The T cell receptor beta chain under discussion was sequenced for a study of breast tumors, draining lymph nodes, adjacent tissues. The germline V gene encodes CDR1 LNHNV and CDR2 YYDKDF (reference sequence). This CDR3 spans 17 amino acids. J was trimmed by 2 bases and V by 5 bases; bases with no gene match: 5. Points from the study as a whole: Data only fit, rather than demonstrated, lymph node origin of most tumor T cells. Tumor TCR diversity was below lymph nodes but above nontumor tissue. The data were judged consistent with most tumor T cells coming from lymph node and expanding in tumor. Tumor and nontumor repertoires were significantly more similar in luminal-like than in basal-like breast cancer.

This clonotype was seen only once. The antigen remains unidentified. TCRdb analysed the multiplex PCR reads with MiXCR anew, one entry per CDR3 protein. Among tens of thousands of distinct CDR3 sequences, approximately 54% were seen once, and the ten largest hold roughly 19%. The sequenced sample consisted of breast tumor tissue. This TCR derives from a female donor with breast cancer. Some clones in this sample may be carry-over from other donors' samples. This chain connects TRBV15 to TRBJ2-1; 14 nucleotides match TRBD2. This chain's CDR3 is CATSLMGLAGAYNEQFF. For the CDR3, the DNA is TGTGCCACCAGCCTCATGGGACTAGCGGGAGCCTACAATGAGCAGTTCTTC.